The clone carrying this TCR beta chain was seen a handful of times. As yet, its antigen is unknown. This same CDR3 is encoded by further DNA sequences in the sample. Germline values: CDR1 SGHAT, CDR2 FQNNGV. This CDR3 is 14 amino acids long. The V end lost 0 bases, the J end lost 1 base, and 5 bases lay between the germline ends. Reverse transcribing all isolated RNA meant expressed TCRB transcripts were sequenced. Using immunoSEQ multiplex PCR, the repertoire was profiled, and TCRdb retains in-frame clones only, with some absent. Among some 400,000 clones listed, roughly 15% were seen once. This record belongs to a study of beta chain features in type 1 diabetes. Purities in excess of 95% were seen in all sorted populations. Study results and caveats: Moderate yet significant TCRB CDR3 shortening was seen in Type 1 diabetes patients in all four CD4+ subsets. An over-representation of cells with high TCR expression could result from cDNA sequencing.

What was sequenced was naive CD4+ T cells from blood. The TCR originated in a young woman in good health. The chain uses TRBV11-2 and TRBJ2-3; D remains unclear. CDR3 in amino acids: CASSLDRGTDTQYF. The DNA of the CDR3 is TGTGCCAGCAGCTTAGATCGCGGCACAGATACGCAGTATTTT. The variable domain in full, completed from reference TRBV11-2 and TRBJ2-3, reads EAGVAQSPRYKIIEKRQSVAFWCNPISGHATLYWYQQILGQGPKLLIQFQNNGVVDDSQLPKDRFSAERLKGVDSTLKIQPAKLEDSAVYLCASSLDRGTDTQYFGPGTRLTVL.